The clone carrying this TCR beta chain was recorded a few times. These data originate in a study of blood T cell repertoires in COVID-19. Study-wide context: Acute-phase and convalescent COVID-19 samples originated in the United States, Italy and Spain. In each case, the material was cDNA or gDNA derived from T cells, B-cell-depleted T cells, or PBMCs.

Per germline, CDR1 SGHTA and CDR2 FQGNSA. Unmatched junction bases numbered 10, after V lost 5 bases and J lost 4 bases. The CDR3 covers 15 residues. Authors' processing steps: Reference gene primer amplification gave nucleated cell count estimates. Here immunoSEQ multiplex PCR was the method, and the copy in TCRdb shows in-frame clones only, minus some. V and J calls and clone size come straight from that table; D and trimming were deduced from the DNA. The sample holds around 100,000 clones, roughly 71% seen once. This receptor was identified in a man older than 75 with acute or convalescent COVID-19. The sample comprised peripheral blood. The genes are TRBV7-2 and TRBJ2-7, with 8 bases identical to TRBD2. CDR3 in amino acids: CASSQSGRDWYEQYF. The CDR3 DNA sequence: TGTGCCAGCAGCCAAAGCGGGAGAGACTGGTACGAGCAGTACTTC.